This T cell receptor (beta chain) came from a study of response to subunit inactivated influenza vaccine. TCRdb reprocessed the RT-PCR reads via MiXCR and lists one record per CDR3 protein. The sample includes over 650,000 distinct CDR3 sequences, approximately 18% of them seen just once. The table lists this clonotype with a few counts. The TCR comes from a man in his forties or fifties who received an inactivated influenza vaccine. The sample consisted of PBMCs from blood, taken more than 4 days after vaccination.

The CDR3 spells CASSLVAGGDEQYF. As DNA, the CDR3 is TGTGCCAGCAGTCTAGTGGCCGGGGGCGACGAGCAGTACTTC. The chain uses TRBV7-8 and TRBJ2-7, with D possibly called TRBD1 or TRBD2 (6 bases each). The germline gives CDR1 SGHVS, CDR2 FQNEAQ. Trimming cost V 6 bases and J 5 bases, with 17 bases left between them. The CDR3 runs 14 residues.